The table lists the clone carrying this T cell receptor (beta chain) with a few counts. Antigen specificity is unknown. Germline V gives CDR1 DFQATT, CDR2 SNEGSKA (reference sequence). V dropped 3 bases and J dropped 0 bases, with 6 bases sitting between them. This CDR3 has 14 amino acids. This sample was included in a study of CD8 T cells in ankylosing spondylitis. Quantitative molecular-barcoded 5'-RACE generated the TCR beta libraries. TCRdb independently ran MiXCR on the 5' RACE reads; one entry per CDR3 protein. Of some 700,000 distinct CDR3 sequences in the sample, over 15% were seen once. Study outcomes and limitations: Relatively scarce in peripheral blood, disease-linked clones were CD8+. Enrichment of disease-linked clones was reportedly significant in matched ankylosing spondylitis synovial fluid. What appeared characteristic of ankylosing spondylitis blood was a TCR beta motif of eight or nine highly homologous variants. Some motif variants had been reported before (in reactive arthritis synovial fluid and blood).

The rearrangement uses TRBV20-1 and TRBJ1-6; no firm D call. The sequenced sample consisted of blood, either unsorted or a sorted T cell fraction (not recorded which). The receptor comes from a male donor with ankylosing spondylitis. The CDR3 sequence is CSARESSYNSPLHF. CDR3 nucleotides: TGCAGTGCTAGGGAGAGCTCCTATAATTCACCCCTCCACTTT.